This is a list of T cell receptor beta chains from one sample in a study of beta chain features in type 1 diabetes. Assay: immunoSEQ multiplex PCR; the TCRdb copy retains only in-frame clones and omits some. The table includes about 270,000 clones, around an eighth detected once. Sequenced input: naive CD4+ T cells from blood. These receptors were taken from a man aged 25 to 45 with type 1 diabetes. Both conserved end residues are part of each CDR3. Each record gives: clone size, V gene, D gene, J gene, CDR3 DNA, CDR3 protein. D genes are given only for firm matches. The size entry is marked missing in some rows and otherwise reads once, few, many or a size class.

NA	TRBV30	TRBD2	TRBJ2-1	TGTGCCTGGAAGCGCCTAGCGGGAGCCCAGTTCTTC	CAWKRLAGAQFF
NA	TRBV10-3	NA	TRBJ2-2	TGTGCCATCAGTGACGCTACAGGGCTCACCGGGGAGCTGTTTTTT	CAISDATGLTGELFF
few	TRBV27	TRBD2	TRBJ2-1	TGTGCCAGCAGTCCCTCGACTAGCGGGAGGAGCTCCTACAATGAGCAGTTCTTC	CASSPSTSGRSSYNEQFF
NA	TRBV28	TRBD1	TRBJ1-4	TGTGCCAGCAGTAAGGCCCCCCGGGACAGGGAAGCCGAAAAACTGTTTTTT	CASSKAPRDREAEKLFF
few	TRBV25-1	NA	TRBJ2-2	TGTGCCAGCAGAGGGGACACCGGGGAGCTGTTTTTT	CASRGDTGELFF
NA	TRBV19	TRBD2	TRBJ2-7	TGTGCCAGTAGTAGCGGGAGGACAATCGACGAGCAGTACTTC	CASSSGRTIDEQYF
NA	TRBV5-4	TRBD2	TRBJ2-7	TGTGCCAGCAGCTCTGGGACTAGCGGGATTGCCGAGCAGTACTTC	CASSSGTSGIAEQYF
NA	TRBV5-1	NA	TRBJ2-2	TGCGCCAGCAGCTTGAACAGGGGAGGAGGCACCGGGGAGCTGTTTTTT	CASSLNRGGGTGELFF
NA	TRBV5-1	NA	TRBJ2-6	TGCGCCAGCAGCCCAGGAGGGTTCTCTGGGGCCAACGTCCTGACTTTC	CASSPGGFSGANVLTF
NA	TRBV5-1	TRBD1	TRBJ1-1	TGCGCCAGCAGCCCTGGGACAGGGAGCACTGAAGCTTTCTTT	CASSPGTGSTEAFF
NA	TRBV4-3	NA	TRBJ1-1	TGCGCCAGCAGCCTAGAGGAAAGGCGGACTGAAGCTTTCTTT	CASSLEERRTEAFF
few	TRBV29-1	NA	TRBJ2-3	TGCAGCGTTGTGGGCTTTGTCGGAAGCACAGATACGCAGTATTTT	CSVVGFVGSTDTQYF
NA	TRBV7-9	NA	TRBJ2-1	TGTGCCAGCAGCCGTCGGGACTCCATGATCAATGAGCAGTTCTTC	CASSRRDSMINEQFF
few	TRBV30	NA	TRBJ1-5	TGTGCCTGGGCTGAGGGGGAAAGGCAGCCCCAGCATTTT	CAWAEGERQPQHF
few	TRBV19	TRBD2	TRBJ2-3	TGTGCCAGCTCATGGCGGGGGGCAACAGATACGCAGTATTTT	CASSWRGATDTQYF
NA	TRBV7-9	TRBD1	TRBJ2-7	TGTGCCAGCAGCTTAGCAGGGGACAGGGCCTACGAGCAGTACTTC	CASSLAGDRAYEQYF
few	TRBV5-1	TRBD2	TRBJ2-3	TGCGCCAGCAGCCTCCAGCGGGGGGGCACAGATACGCAGTATTTT	CASSLQRGGTDTQYF
few	TRBV18	TRBD1	TRBJ2-7	TGTGCCAGCTCACCACCGGTGGACAGGGACTCCTACGAGCAGTACTTC	CASSPPVDRDSYEQYF
few	TRBV30	NA	TRBJ1-5	TGTGCCTGGAGTTACAGGGACGGACAGCCCCAGCATTTT	CAWSYRDGQPQHF
NA	TRBV29-1	TRBD1	TRBJ2-1	TGCAGCGTTGGACAGGGGTTGAGCGCCTACAATGAGCAGTTCTTC	CSVGQGLSAYNEQFF
NA	TRBV19	NA	TRBJ2-5	TGTGCCAGTAGTACGACCTCCGACAGAGTGGAGACCCAGTACTTC	CASSTTSDRVETQYF
NA	TRBV6-6	TRBD2	TRBJ2-7	TGTGCCAGCAGGAGGGACGGGAGGGCCTACGAGCAGTACTTC	CASRRDGRAYEQYF
few	TRBV2	NA	TRBJ2-5	TGTGCCAGCAGGCCGACGGATAATGGGCAGACCCAGTACTTC	CASRPTDNGQTQYF
NA	TRBV29-1	TRBD2	TRBJ2-3	TGCAGCGCCGAGTCTAGCGGGGGGGGTGGAGATACGCAGTATTTT	CSAESSGGGGDTQYF
few	TRBV9	TRBD1	TRBJ2-3	TGTGCCAGCAGCGTAGATGAGGGGGCAATAGATACGCAGTATTTT	CASSVDEGAIDTQYF
NA	TRBV30	NA	TRBJ1-1	TGTGCCTGGAGTGTCCACAGCTTGAACACTGAAGCTTTCTTT	CAWSVHSLNTEAFF
few	TRBV2	NA	TRBJ2-1	TGTGCCAGCGTCACGGGAGAGCGCAATGAGCAGTTCTTC	CASVTGERNEQFF
NA	TRBV27	NA	TRBJ2-5	TGTGCCAGCAGTTTATATACGGGACAAGAGACCCAGTACTTC	CASSLYTGQETQYF
few	TRBV9	TRBD2	TRBJ2-1	TGTGCCAGCAGCCGGGAGGCCCCGTACAATGAGCAGTTCTTC	CASSREAPYNEQFF
NA	TRBV14	TRBD1	TRBJ2-1	TGTGCCAGCAGCCAAGGGACAGGGGTGGTAAATGAGCAGTTCTTC	CASSQGTGVVNEQFF
NA	TRBV9	TRBD1	TRBJ1-5	TGTGCCAGCAGCCCCGAGACAGGGGCCAATCAGCCCCAGCATTTT	CASSPETGANQPQHF
few	TRBV11-2	NA	TRBJ2-1	TGTGCCAGCAGCTTGAACGCAGGGGTCGGTGAGCAGTTCTTC	CASSLNAGVGEQFF
NA	TRBV5-1	TRBD2	TRBJ2-5	TGCGCCAGCAGCTTATTAGGGACTAGCCAAGAGACCCAGTACTTC	CASSLLGTSQETQYF
NA	TRBV5-5	TRBD1	TRBJ2-5	TGTGCCAGCAGCTCACAGGGGCAGACCCAGTACTTC	CASSSQGQTQYF
NA	TRBV2	TRBD1	TRBJ1-1	TGTGCCAGCGTGAACAGGGGGCGGACCACTGAAGCTTTCTTT	CASVNRGRTTEAFF
NA	TRBV18	NA	TRBJ1-1	TGTGCCAGCTCCACGCCGCAGGGCACTGAAGCTTTCTTT	CASSTPQGTEAFF
NA	TRBV27	NA	TRBJ2-7	TGTGCCAGCAGCCGAACAGGGGAGGCGGGCGAGCAGTACTTC	CASSRTGEAGEQYF
few	TRBV5-4	NA	TRBJ1-2	TGTGCCAGCAGCTTCGCGGACTATGGCTACACCTTC	CASSFADYGYTF
few	TRBV27	NA	TRBJ2-1	TGTGCCAGCAGTTCCAGCGGAAGCTCCTACAATGAGCAGTTCTTC	CASSSSGSSYNEQFF
few	TRBV7-9	TRBD1	TRBJ2-5	TGTGCCAGCAGCGCATACAGGGGGCCGGAGACCCAGTACTTC	CASSAYRGPETQYF
NA	TRBV6-6	NA	TRBJ2-5	TGTGCCAGCAGTGAGAGGCAGCAAGAGACCCAGTACTTC	CASSERQQETQYF
NA	TRBV28	NA	TRBJ2-7	TGTGCCAGCGGAGCCGAGCAGTACTTC	CASGAEQYF
few	TRBV7-2	TRBD2	TRBJ2-7	TGTGCCAGCGGACTTTGGACTAGCGGGAACTACGAGCAGTACTTC	CASGLWTSGNYEQYF
few	TRBV18	NA	TRBJ1-1	TGTGCCAGCTCACCACCGGGCCAGAGCACTGAAGCTTTCTTT	CASSPPGQSTEAFF
few	TRBV5-4	NA	TRBJ2-2	TGTGCCAGCAGCCAGGGCGTGGGCTACACCGGGGAGCTGTTTTTT	CASSQGVGYTGELFF
NA	TRBV28	TRBD2	TRBJ2-1	TGCGCGGCTAGCGGGACGGACAATGAGCAGTTCTTC	CAASGTDNEQFF
NA	TRBV15	TRBD1	TRBJ2-5	TGTGCCACCAGCAGGACCGAGGGGGCAGGAGGAGAGACCCAGTACTTC	CATSRTEGAGGETQYF
NA	TRBV6-5	NA	TRBJ1-2	TGTGCCAGCAGTCTCAACCCTTATGGCGGCTATGGCTACACCTTC	CASSLNPYGGYGYTF
few	TRBV11-2	NA	TRBJ2-7	TGTGCCAGCACCTTTACCGGGACTGGCTACGAGCAGTACTTC	CASTFTGTGYEQYF
few	TRBV18	TRBD1	TRBJ2-5	TGTGCCAGCTCACGACGAGACAGGGGACAAGAGACCCAGTACTTC	CASSRRDRGQETQYF
NA	TRBV7-2	NA	TRBJ2-4	TGTGCCAGCAGCTTCCGAACGCCGAGAAACATTCAGTACTTC	CASSFRTPRNIQYF
NA	TRBV30	NA	TRBJ2-3	TGTGCCTGGACCAATAGCGGCACTAGCACAGATACGCAGTATTTT	CAWTNSGTSTDTQYF
NA	TRBV29-1	NA	TRBJ2-4	TGCAGCGTTGCTCAGGGGGCAACGGCTAGCGGAAACATTCAGTACTTC	CSVAQGATASGNIQYF
few	TRBV6-6	TRBD2	TRBJ2-7	TGTGCCAGCAGCTCTCTAGCGGACTCCTACGAGCAGTACTTC	CASSSLADSYEQYF
few	TRBV5-1	NA	TRBJ2-7	TGCGCCAGCAGCTTGGTTTCCACCTACGAGCAGTACTTC	CASSLVSTYEQYF